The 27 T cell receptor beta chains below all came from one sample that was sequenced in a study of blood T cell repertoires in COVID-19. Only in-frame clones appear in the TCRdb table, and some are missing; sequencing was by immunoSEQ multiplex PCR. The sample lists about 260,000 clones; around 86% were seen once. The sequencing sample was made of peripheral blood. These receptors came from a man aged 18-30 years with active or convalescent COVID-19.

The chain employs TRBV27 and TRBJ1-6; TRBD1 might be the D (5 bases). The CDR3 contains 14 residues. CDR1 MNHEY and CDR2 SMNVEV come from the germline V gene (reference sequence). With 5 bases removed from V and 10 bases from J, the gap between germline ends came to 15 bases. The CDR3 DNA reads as TGTGCCAGCAGTCCTCAGTGGGGCGAATCACCCCTCCACTTT. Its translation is CASSPQWGESPLHF.

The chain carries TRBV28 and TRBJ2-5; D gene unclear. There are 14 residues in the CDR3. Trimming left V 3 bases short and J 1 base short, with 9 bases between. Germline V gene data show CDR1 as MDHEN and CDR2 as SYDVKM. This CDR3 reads CASSLVVSQETQYF. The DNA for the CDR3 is TGTGCCAGCAGTTTGGTCGTCAGCCAAGAGACCCAGTACTTC.

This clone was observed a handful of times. For the CDR3, the DNA is TGCGCCAGCAGCCAATTCTTAAAAGGACAATCACCCCTCCACTTT. Its translation is CASSQFLKGQSPLHF. The chain has TRBV4-1 and TRBJ1-6, with TRBD1 as a possible D gene (5 bases). Germline CDR1 MGHRA, CDR2 YSYEKL. This CDR3 contains 15 residues. V was shortened by 2 bases and J by 10 bases, with 15 bases between the two germline ends.

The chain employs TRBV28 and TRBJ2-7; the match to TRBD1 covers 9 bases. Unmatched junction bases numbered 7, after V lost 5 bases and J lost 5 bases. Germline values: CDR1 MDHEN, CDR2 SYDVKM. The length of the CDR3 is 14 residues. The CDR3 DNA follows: TGTGCCAGCAGTCCCGGGACAGGGCGGAACGAGCAGTACTTC. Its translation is CASSPGTGRNEQYF.

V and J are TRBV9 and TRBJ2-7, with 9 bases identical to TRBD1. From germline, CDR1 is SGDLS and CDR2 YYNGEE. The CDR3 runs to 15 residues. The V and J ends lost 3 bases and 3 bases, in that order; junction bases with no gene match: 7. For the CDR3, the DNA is TGTGCCAGCAGCGCTGATCCGGGACAGGGCTACGAGCAGTACTTC. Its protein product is CASSADPGQGYEQYF. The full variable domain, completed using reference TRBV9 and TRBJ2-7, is DSGVTQTPKHLITATGQRVTLRCSPRSGDLSVYWYQQSLDQGLQFLIQYYNGEERAKGNILERFSAQQFPDLHSELNLSSLELGDSALYFCASSADPGQGYEQYFGPGTRLTVT.

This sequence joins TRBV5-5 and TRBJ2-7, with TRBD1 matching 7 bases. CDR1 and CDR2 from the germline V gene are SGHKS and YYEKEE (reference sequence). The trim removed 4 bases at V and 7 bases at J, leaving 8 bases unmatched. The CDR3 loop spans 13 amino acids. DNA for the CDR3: TGTGCCAGCAGCATCAGACAGGGTCGAGAGCAGTACTTC. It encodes CASSIRQGREQYF.

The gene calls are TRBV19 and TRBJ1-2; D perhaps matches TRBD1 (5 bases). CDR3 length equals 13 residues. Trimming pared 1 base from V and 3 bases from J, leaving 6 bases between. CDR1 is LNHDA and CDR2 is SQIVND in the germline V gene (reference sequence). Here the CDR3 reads CASSIAGYYGYTF. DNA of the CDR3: TGTGCCAGTAGTATAGCAGGGTACTATGGCTACACCTTC.

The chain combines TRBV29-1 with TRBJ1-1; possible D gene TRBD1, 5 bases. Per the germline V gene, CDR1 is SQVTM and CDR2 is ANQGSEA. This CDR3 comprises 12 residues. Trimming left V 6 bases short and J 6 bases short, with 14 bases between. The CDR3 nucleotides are TGCAGCGTCGCTGGGGGGTCCGCTGAAGCTTTCTTT. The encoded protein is CSVAGGSAEAFF.

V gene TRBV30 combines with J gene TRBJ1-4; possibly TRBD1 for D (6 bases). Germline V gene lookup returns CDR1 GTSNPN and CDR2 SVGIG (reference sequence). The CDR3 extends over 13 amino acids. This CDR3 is CARNRIQGEKLFF. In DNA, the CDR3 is TGTGCTCGAAACAGGATCCAGGGGGAAAAACTGTTTTTT. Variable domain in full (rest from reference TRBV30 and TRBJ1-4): SQTIHQWPATLVQPVGSPLSLECTVEGTSNPNLYWYRQAAGRGLQLLFYSVGIGQISSEVPQNLSASRPQDRQFILSSKKLLLSDSGFYLCARNRIQGEKLFFGSGTQLSVL.

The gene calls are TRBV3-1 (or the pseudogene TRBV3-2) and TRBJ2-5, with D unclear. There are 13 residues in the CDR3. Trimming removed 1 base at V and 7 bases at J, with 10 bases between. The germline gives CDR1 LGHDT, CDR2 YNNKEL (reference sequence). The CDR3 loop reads CASSQGRSGTQYF. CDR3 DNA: TGTGCCAGCAGCCAAGGTCGCTCGGGGACCCAGTACTTC.

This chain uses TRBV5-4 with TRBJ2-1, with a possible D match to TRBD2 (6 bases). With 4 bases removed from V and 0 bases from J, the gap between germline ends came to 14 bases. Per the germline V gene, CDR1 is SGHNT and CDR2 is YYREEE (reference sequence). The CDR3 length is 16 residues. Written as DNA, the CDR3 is TGTGCCAGCAGCCGGGGAGGCGGGACCTCCTACAATGAGCAGTTCTTC. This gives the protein CASSRGGGTSYNEQFF.

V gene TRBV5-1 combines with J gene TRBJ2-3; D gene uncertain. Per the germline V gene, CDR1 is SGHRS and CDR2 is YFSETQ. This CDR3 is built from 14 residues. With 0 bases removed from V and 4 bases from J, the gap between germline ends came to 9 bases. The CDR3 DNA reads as TGCGCCAGCAGCTTGGGTTCAGGATCAGATACGCAGTATTTT. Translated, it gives CASSLGSGSDTQYF. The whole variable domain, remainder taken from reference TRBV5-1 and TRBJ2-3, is KAGVTQTPRYLIKTRGQQVTLSCSPISGHRSVSWYQQTPGQGLQFLFEYFSETQRNKGNFPGRFSGRQFSNSRSEMNVSTLELGDSALYLCASSLGSGSDTQYFGPGTRLTVL.

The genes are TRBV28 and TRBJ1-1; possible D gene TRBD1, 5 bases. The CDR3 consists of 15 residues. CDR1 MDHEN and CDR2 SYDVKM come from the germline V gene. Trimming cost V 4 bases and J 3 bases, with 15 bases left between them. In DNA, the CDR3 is TGTGCCAGCAGTTCCCCCCAGGGTCCACACACTGAAGCTTTCTTT. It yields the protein CASSSPQGPHTEAFF.

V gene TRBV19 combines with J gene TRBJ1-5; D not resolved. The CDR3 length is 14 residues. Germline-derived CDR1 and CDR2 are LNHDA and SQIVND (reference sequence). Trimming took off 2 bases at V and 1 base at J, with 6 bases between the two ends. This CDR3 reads CASSIRGSNQPQHF. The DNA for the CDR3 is TGTGCCAGTAGTATACGGGGAAGCAATCAGCCCCAGCATTTT. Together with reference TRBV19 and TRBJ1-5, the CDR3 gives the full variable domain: DGGITQSPKYLFRKEGQNVTLSCEQNLNHDAMYWYRQDPGQGLRLIYYSQIVNDFQKGDIAEGYSVSREKKESFPLTVTSAQKNPTAFYLCASSIRGSNQPQHFGDGTRLSIL.

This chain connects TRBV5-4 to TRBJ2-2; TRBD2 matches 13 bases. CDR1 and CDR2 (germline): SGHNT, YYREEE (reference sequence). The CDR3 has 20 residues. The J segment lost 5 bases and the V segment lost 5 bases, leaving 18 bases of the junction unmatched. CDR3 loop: CASRAAAGTSGRAVTGELFF. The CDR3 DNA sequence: TGTGCCAGCAGGGCTGCTGCGGGAACTAGCGGGAGGGCCGTAACCGGGGAGCTGTTTTTT. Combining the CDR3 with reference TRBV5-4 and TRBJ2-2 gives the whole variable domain ETGVTQSPTHLIKTRGQQVTLRCSSQSGHNTVSWYQQALGQGPQFIFQYYREEENGRGNFPPRFSGLQFPNYSSELNVNALELDDSALYLCASRAAAGTSGRAVTGELFFGEGSRLTVL.

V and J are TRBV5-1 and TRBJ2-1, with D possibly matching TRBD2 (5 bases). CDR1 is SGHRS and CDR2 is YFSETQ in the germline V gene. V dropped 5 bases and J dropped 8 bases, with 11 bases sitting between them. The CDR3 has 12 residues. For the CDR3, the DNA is TGCGCCAGCAGTTGGGGAGAGGATGAGCAGTTCTTC. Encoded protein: CASSWGEDEQFF.

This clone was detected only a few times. The CDR3 DNA is TGTGCCAGCAGCTTAGGCTTCGGGACATCCTCGAACACCGGGGAGCTGTTTTTT. This translates into CASSLGFGTSSNTGELFF. V usage is TRBV7-9 and J usage is TRBJ2-2; D may be TRBD1 (6 bases). Trimming left V 1 base short and J 0 bases short, with 15 bases between. Germline V lookup: CDR1 SEHNR, CDR2 FQNEAQ (reference sequence). This CDR3 has 18 amino acids.

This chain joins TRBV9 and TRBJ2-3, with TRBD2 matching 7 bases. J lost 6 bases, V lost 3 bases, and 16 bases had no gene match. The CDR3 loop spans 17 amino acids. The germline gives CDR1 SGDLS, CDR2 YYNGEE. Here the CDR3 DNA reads TGTGCCAGCAGCGAGCGGGACCCCCTTTTACCTGTGGATACGCAGTATTTT. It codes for CASSERDPLLPVDTQYF.

The CDR3 spells CASSLGAGNEKLFF. CDR3 nucleotides: TGTGCCAGCAGCTTAGGGGCGGGGAATGAAAAACTGTTTTTT. The chain recombines TRBV7-9 with TRBJ1-4; D is ambiguous. Germline assignment: CDR1 SEHNR and CDR2 FQNEAQ (reference sequence). The CDR3 is 14 amino acids. V lost 1 base and J lost 5, with 8 bases in between.

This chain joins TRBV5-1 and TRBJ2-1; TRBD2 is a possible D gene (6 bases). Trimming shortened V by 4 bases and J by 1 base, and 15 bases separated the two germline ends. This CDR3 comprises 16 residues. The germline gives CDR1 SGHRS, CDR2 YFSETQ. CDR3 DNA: TGCGCCAGCAGCGGACCGGGACTCCGATCCTACAATGAGCAGTTCTTC. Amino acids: CASSGPGLRSYNEQFF.

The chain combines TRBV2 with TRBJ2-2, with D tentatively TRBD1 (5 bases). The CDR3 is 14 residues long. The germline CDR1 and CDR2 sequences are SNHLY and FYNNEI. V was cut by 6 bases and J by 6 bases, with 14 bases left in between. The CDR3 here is CASRVDRDAGELFF. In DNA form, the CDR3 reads TGTGCCAGCAGAGTAGACAGAGACGCCGGGGAGCTGTTTTTT.

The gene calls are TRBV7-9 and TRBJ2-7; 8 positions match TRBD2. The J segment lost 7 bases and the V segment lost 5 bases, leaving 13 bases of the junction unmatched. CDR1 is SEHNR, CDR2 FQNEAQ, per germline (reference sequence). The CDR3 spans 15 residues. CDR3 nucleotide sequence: TGTGCCAGCAGCCTAGGACCGAAGCGGGAGTCGGAGCAGTACTTC. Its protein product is CASSLGPKRESEQYF.

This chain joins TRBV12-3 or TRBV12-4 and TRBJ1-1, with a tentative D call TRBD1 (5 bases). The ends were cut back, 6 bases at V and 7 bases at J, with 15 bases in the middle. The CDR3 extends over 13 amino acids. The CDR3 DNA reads TGTGCCAGCAGCCCGGGCCAGGGCCTTGAAGCTTTCTTT. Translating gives CASSPGQGLEAFF.

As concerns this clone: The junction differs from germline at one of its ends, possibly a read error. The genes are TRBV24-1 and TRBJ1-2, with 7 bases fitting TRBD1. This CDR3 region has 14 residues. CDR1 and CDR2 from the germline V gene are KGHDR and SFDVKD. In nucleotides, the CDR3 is TGTGCCACCAGTGATTCCTATATACCGGGACAGTCCTACTTC. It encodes CATSDSYIPGQSYF.

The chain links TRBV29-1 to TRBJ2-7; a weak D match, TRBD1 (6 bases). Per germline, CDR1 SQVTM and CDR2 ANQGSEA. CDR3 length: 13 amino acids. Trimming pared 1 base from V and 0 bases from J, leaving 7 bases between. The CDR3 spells CSVEVQGSYEQYF. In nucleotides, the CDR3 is TGCAGCGTTGAAGTACAGGGCTCCTACGAGCAGTACTTC.

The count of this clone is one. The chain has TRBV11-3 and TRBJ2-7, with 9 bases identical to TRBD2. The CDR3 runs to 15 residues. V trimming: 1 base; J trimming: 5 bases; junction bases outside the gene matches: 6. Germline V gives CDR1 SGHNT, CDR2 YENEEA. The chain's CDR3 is CASSLVGTSSDEQYF. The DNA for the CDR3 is TGTGCCAGCAGCTTAGTTGGGACTAGCTCGGACGAGCAGTACTTC. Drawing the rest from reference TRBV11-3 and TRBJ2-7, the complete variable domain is EAGVVQSPRYKIIEKKQPVAFWCNPISGHNTLYWYLQNLGQGPELLIRYENEEAVDDSQLPKDRFSAERLKGVDSTLKIQPAELGDSAVYLCASSLVGTSSDEQYFGPGTRLTVT.

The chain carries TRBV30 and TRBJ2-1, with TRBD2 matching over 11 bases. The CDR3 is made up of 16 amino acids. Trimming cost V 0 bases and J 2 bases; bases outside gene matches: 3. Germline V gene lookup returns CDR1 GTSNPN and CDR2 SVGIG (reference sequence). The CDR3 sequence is CAWSVLAGAAYNEQFF. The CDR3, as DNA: TGTGCCTGGAGTGTACTAGCGGGGGCGGCCTACAATGAGCAGTTCTTC.